This TCR beta chain originates from a study of regulatory T cells in long-lasting Graves disease. The time point is: newly diagnosed GD, antithyroid drugs for less than 3 months. From RNA extracted from PBMCs, the TCR library was made. The CDR3 runs 19 residues. Trimming took off 0 bases at V and 2 bases at J, with 20 bases between the two ends. Per the germline V gene, CDR1 is LGHDT and CDR2 is YNNKEL (reference sequence). Arm-PCR of CDR3 regions and iRepertoire HTBI primers were the basis on which TCR beta libraries were built. TCRdb redid the calling of the multiplex PCR reads with MiXCR, one entry per CDR3 protein. The sample holds 350,000 to 500,000 distinct CDR3 sequences; 12% to 15% are singletons and the top ten take roughly 15%. These data are also associated with another study on T cells in Graves' hyperthyroidism and ophthalmopathy.

This TCR was sampled from a woman aged 50 to 65 with Graves disease. This sequence joins TRBV3-1 and TRBJ2-1; possibly TRBD2 for D (6 bases). This material consisted of peripheral blood mononuclear cells (PBMCs), taken at new diagnosis, from a patient treated with antithyroid drugs. CDR3 residues: CASSQDPGRGANPYNEQFF. The CDR3, as DNA: TGTGCCAGCAGCCAAGATCCCGGGCGGGGAGCTAACCCCTACAATGAGCAGTTCTTC.